The T cell receptor (beta chain) under discussion was sequenced for a study of blood T cell repertoires in COVID-19. Across the whole study: Some COVID-19 samples were acute and others convalescent; all came from the United States, Italy and Spain. From T cells, B-cell-depleted T cells, or PBMCs came the material, which was cDNA or gDNA.

Study processing details: Estimation of nucleated cell counts was performed using reference gene primer amplification. This table comes from immunoSEQ multiplex PCR, and its TCRdb copy is limited to in-frame clones, with some not included. V, J and clone size are taken as reported in that table, and D and trimming were inferred from the DNA itself. This table has about 360,000 clones, around 86% appearing once. The CDR3 length is 15 residues. The J segment lost 3 bases and the V segment lost 6 bases, leaving 9 bases of the junction unmatched. The germline V gene encodes CDR1 SNHLY and CDR2 FYNNEI. The sequencing input was peripheral blood. The V and J genes are TRBV2 and TRBJ2-7, with 9 bases lining up with TRBD1. This TCR derives from a human donor in a cohort sampled during active COVID-19. The CDR3 sequence: CASRGSGTGHYEQYF. The CDR3 DNA follows: TGTGCCAGCAGGGGATCCGGGACAGGGCACTACGAGCAGTACTTC.